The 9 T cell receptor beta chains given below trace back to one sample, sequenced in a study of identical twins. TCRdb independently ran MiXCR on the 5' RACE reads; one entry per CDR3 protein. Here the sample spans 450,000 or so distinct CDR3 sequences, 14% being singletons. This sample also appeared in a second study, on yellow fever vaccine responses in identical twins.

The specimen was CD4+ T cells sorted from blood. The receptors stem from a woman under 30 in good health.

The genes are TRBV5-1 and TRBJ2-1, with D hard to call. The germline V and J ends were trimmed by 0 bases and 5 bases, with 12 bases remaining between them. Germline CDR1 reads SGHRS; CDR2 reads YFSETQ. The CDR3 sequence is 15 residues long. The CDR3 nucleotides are TGCGCCAGCAGCTTGGAGGCCACGGTTAACAATGAGCAGTTCTTC. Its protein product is CASSLEATVNNEQFF. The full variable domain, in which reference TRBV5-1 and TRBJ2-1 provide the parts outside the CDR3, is KAGVTQTPRYLIKTRGQQVTLSCSPISGHRSVSWYQQTPGQGLQFLFEYFSETQRNKGNFPGRFSGRQFSNSRSEMNVSTLELGDSALYLCASSLEATVNNEQFFGPGTRLTVL.

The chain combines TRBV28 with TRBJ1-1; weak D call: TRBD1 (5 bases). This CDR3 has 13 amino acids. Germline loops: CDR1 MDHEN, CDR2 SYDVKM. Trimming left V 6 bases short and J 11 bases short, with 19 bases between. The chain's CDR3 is CASSTGPFYSAFF. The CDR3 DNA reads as TGTGCCAGCAGCACGGGACCTTTTTATAGCGCTTTCTTT.

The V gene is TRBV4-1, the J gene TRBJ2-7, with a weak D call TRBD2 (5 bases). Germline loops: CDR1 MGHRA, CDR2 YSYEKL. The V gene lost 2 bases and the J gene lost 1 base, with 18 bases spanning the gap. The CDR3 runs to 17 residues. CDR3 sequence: CASSQPPGDRFSYEQYF. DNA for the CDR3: TGCGCCAGCAGCCAACCGCCCGGGGATAGGTTTTCCTACGAGCAGTACTTC.

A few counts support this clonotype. The CDR3 DNA follows: TGCGCCAGCAGCTTGGTGACAGCCTCGGAGACCCAGTACTTC. The encoded protein is CASSLVTASETQYF. The gene calls are TRBV5-1 and TRBJ2-5; tentative D call: TRBD1 (5 bases). Per the germline V gene, CDR1 is SGHRS and CDR2 is YFSETQ. The CDR3 has 14 residues. The V and J ends lost 0 bases and 5 bases respectively, with 11 bases between them. Drawing the rest from reference TRBV5-1 and TRBJ2-5, the complete variable domain is KAGVTQTPRYLIKTRGQQVTLSCSPISGHRSVSWYQQTPGQGLQFLFEYFSETQRNKGNFPGRFSGRQFSNSRSEMNVSTLELGDSALYLCASSLVTASETQYFGPGTRLLVL.

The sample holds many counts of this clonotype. The CDR3 DNA is TGTGCCAGCAGCGTAGACGGGGGGCCTCTCTACGAGCAGTACTTC. Protein product: CASSVDGGPLYEQYF. The rearrangement links TRBV9 to TRBJ2-7; TRBD2 is a possible D gene (7 bases). The germline V and J ends were trimmed by 0 bases and 3 bases, with 13 bases remaining between them. This CDR3 is 15 amino acids long. Germline CDR1 and CDR2: SGDLS and YYNGEE.

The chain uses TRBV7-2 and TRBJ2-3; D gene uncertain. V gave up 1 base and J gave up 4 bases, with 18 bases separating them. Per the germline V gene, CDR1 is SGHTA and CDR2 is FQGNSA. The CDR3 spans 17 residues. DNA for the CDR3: TGTGCCAGCAGCTTAGTTCCGGGCGGAATTGGGGCAGATACGCAGTATTTT. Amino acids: CASSLVPGGIGADTQYF.

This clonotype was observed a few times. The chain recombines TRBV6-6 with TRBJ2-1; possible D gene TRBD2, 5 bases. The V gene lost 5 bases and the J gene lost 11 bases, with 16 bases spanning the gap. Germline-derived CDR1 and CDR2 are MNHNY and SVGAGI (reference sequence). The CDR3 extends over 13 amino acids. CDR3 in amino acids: CASSPFAGTQQFF. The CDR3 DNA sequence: TGTGCCAGCAGTCCCTTCGCGGGTACCCAGCAGTTCTTC.

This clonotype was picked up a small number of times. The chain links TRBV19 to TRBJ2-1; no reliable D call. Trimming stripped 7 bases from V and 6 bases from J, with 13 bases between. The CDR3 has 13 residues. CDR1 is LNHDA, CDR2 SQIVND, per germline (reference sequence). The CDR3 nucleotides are TGTGCCAGTATAGCCCGGTTCGGCAATGAGCAGTTCTTC. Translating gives CASIARFGNEQFF.

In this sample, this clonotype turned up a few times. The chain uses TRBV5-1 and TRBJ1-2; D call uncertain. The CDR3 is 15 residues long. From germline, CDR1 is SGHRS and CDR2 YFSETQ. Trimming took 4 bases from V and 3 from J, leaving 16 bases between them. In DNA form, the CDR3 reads TGCGCCAGCAGCCAGTTCTCGGGAAGAGACTATGGCTACACCTTC. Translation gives CASSQFSGRDYGYTF.